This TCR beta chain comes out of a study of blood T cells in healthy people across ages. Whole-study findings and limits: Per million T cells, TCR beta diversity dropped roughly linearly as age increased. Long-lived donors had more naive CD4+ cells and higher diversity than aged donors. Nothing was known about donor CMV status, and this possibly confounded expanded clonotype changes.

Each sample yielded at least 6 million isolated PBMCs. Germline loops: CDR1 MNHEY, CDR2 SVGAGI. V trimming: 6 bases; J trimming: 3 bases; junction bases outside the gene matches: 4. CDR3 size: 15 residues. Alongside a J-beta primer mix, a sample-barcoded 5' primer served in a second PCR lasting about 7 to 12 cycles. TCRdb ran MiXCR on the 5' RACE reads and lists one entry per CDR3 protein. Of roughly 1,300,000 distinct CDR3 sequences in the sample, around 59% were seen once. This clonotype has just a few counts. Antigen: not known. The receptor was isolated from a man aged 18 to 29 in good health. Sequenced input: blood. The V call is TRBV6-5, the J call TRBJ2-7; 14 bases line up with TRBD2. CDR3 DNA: TGTGCCAGCAGGGGACTAGCGGGAGTAAGCTACGAGCAGTACTTC. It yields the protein CASRGLAGVSYEQYF.